This TCR beta chain originates from a study of CD8 T cells in Susac syndrome. As to this clonotype: The antigen is undetermined.

Overall study findings and caveats: The study recognized that its TCR sequencing and HLA analysis covered a relatively small number of individuals.

Reverse transcription of 0.5 to 1 ug RNA was carried out with random hexamers. Coverage of TCR beta CDR3 amplification by immunoSEQ multiplex PCR extended to 54 Vbeta and 13 Jbeta. TCRdb redid the calling of the immunoSEQ multiplex PCR reads with MiXCR, one entry per CDR3 protein. Among 250,000 to 300,000 distinct CDR3 sequences, 80% to 90% were seen once, and the ten largest hold 0.11%. CD8+ and CD4+ T cells circulating in blood were sequenced for TCR beta. The TEMRA cells underwent FACS enrichment, while the CD8+ and CD4+ T cells underwent negative isolation. Trimming stripped 4 bases from V and 4 bases from J, with 8 bases between. Germline assignment: CDR1 SGHKS and CDR2 YYEKEE (reference sequence). The CDR3 sequence is 12 residues long.

The rearrangement joins TRBV5-5 to TRBJ1-1; no firm D call. The receptor's source is a human donor with multiple sclerosis. Sequencing used CD8+ T cells from PBMCs. CDR3 bases: TGTGCCAGCAGCCCACCCGCCACTGAAGCTTTCTTT. It yields the protein CASSPPATEAFF.